These 31 T cell receptor beta chains were sequenced from one sample in a study of glioma-infiltrating T cells. The iRepertoire nested amplicon-rescue multiplex PCR amplified TCR alpha and beta CDR3s from RNA. TCRdb ran MiXCR on the multiplex PCR reads and lists one entry per CDR3 protein. The profile covers tens of thousands of distinct CDR3 sequences, with under 30% appearing a single time and over 5% taken by the ten largest. Sequenced sample: glioma tissue, nonneoplastic brain tissue, or PBMCs (not recorded which). The receptors were sampled from a human donor with low-grade glioma or glioblastoma, undergoing nonglioma brain surgery, or in good health (not recorded which).

The CDR3 DNA follows: TGTGCCAGCAGCCACAACGAAGGACAGGCTAGAAGCTACACCTTC. It codes for CASSHNEGQARSYTF. J is TRBJ1-2 and V is TRBV4-2, with 7 bases lining up with TRBD1. V lost 3 bases to trimming and J lost 9 bases; unmatched junction nucleotides: 13. Germline values: CDR1 LGHNA, CDR2 YNFKEQ. The CDR3 is 15 amino acids.

The table lists this clonotype with many counts. The CDR3 sequence is CATSPSRDRGDGYTF. CDR3 DNA sequence: TGTGCCACCAGCCCAAGCCGGGACAGGGGTGATGGCTACACCTTC. The chain recombines TRBV15 with TRBJ1-2, with 10 positions matching TRBD1. This CDR3 is built from 15 residues. V dropped 5 bases and J dropped 6; count of bases not matched to a gene: 9. The germline V gene encodes CDR1 LNHNV and CDR2 YYDKDF (reference sequence).

This clonotype appeared many times. The CDR3 DNA follows: TGTGCCAGCACCCTCATTCGAACAGGGCAGTATGGCTACACCTTC. Its translation: CASTLIRTGQYGYTF. The chain links TRBV2 to TRBJ1-2; possibly TRBD1 for D (6 bases). CDR1 SNHLY and CDR2 FYNNEI come from the germline V gene. CDR3 length: 15 residues. Trimming shortened V by 7 bases and J by 5 bases, and 20 bases separated the two germline ends.

This clonotype has only a few counts. The genes are TRBV19 and TRBJ2-1, with 14 bases matching TRBD2. V gave up 5 bases and J gave up 4 bases; unmatched junction bases: 4. Per the germline V gene, CDR1 is LNHDA and CDR2 is SQIVND (reference sequence). This CDR3 has 16 amino acids. Here the CDR3 reads CASSGLAGGGYNEQFF. CDR3 nucleotide sequence: TGTGCCAGTAGTGGACTAGCGGGGGGAGGATACAATGAGCAGTTCTTC.

Many counts were recorded for this clonotype. The J gene is TRBJ2-7, the V gene TRBV20-1; 10 bases align to TRBD2. Losses at the gene ends were 1 base for V and 2 bases for J; bases not matched to a gene: 5. The CDR3 spans 15 residues. Per germline, CDR1 DFQATT and CDR2 SNEGSKA (reference sequence). The CDR3 spells CSARAATSGAYEQYF. The CDR3 DNA follows: TGCAGTGCTAGAGCAGCCACTAGCGGGGCCTACGAGCAGTACTTC.

Many counts were recorded for this clonotype. The J gene is TRBJ1-4, the V gene TRBV28, with D unclear. This CDR3 is 13 amino acids long. The V end lost 2 bases, the J end lost 5 bases, and 6 bases lay between the germline ends. The germline V gene encodes CDR1 MDHEN and CDR2 SYDVKM. CDR3 nucleotides: TGTGCCAGCAGTTTAACGTGGAATGAAAAACTGTTTTTT. This translates into CASSLTWNEKLFF.

The chain is built from TRBV11-2 and TRBJ2-3; a weak D match, TRBD1 (5 bases). Trimming pared 7 bases from V and 2 bases from J, leaving 10 bases between. CDR1 is SGHAT, CDR2 FQNNGV, per germline. This CDR3 is built from 13 residues. The DNA of the CDR3 is TGTGCCAGCAAAGACAGAAACACAGATACGCAGTATTTT. It codes for CASKDRNTDTQYF.

Here the CDR3 DNA reads TGTGCCAGCAGCCGGACTAGCGGGAGCACGAGCTACAATGAGCAGTTCTTC. It is translated as CASSRTSGSTSYNEQFF. V usage is TRBV3-1 and J usage is TRBJ2-1, with 13 nucleotides matching TRBD2. Germline-derived CDR1 and CDR2 are LGHDT and YNNKEL (reference sequence). The trim removed 4 bases at V and 3 bases at J, leaving 6 bases unmatched. This CDR3 is built from 17 residues.

This clonotype has just one count. Just one base apart from a much larger clone, this may be a read error. The rearrangement uses TRBV5-1 and TRBJ1-2; D is ambiguous. Germline assignment: CDR1 SGHRS and CDR2 YFSETQ. The CDR3 has 13 amino acids. For the CDR3, the DNA is TGCGCCAGCAGCTCGGAGGGTAACTATGGCTACGCCTTC. Translated, it gives CASSSEGNYGYAF.

The chain links TRBV19 to TRBJ1-3, with no clear D. CDR1 is LNHDA and CDR2 is SQIVND in the germline V gene (reference sequence). Trimming cost V 6 bases and J 4 bases, with 13 bases left between them. The CDR3 extends over 14 amino acids. The DNA for the CDR3 is TGTGCCAGTAGCGGTCTTCAGCCCGGAAACACCATATATTTT. Protein: CASSGLQPGNTIYF. Using reference TRBV19 and TRBJ1-3 for the parts outside the CDR3, the full variable domain is DGGITQSPKYLFRKEGQNVTLSCEQNLNHDAMYWYRQDPGQGLRLIYYSQIVNDFQKGDIAEGYSVSREKKESFPLTVTSAQKNPTAFYLCASSGLQPGNTIYFGEGSWLTVV.

Comment on this clonotype: A much more abundant neighbour one base away suggests this may be a read error. The gene calls are TRBV28 and TRBJ2-5; maybe TRBD1 (6 bases). CDR1 and CDR2 from the germline V gene are MDHEN and SYDVKM. CDR3 length: 15 residues. Here the CDR3 reads CASSGRDTPQETKYF. The CDR3, as DNA: TGTGCCAGCAGTGGCCGGGACACGCCACAAGAGACCAAGTACTTC.

This clonotype was counted many times. V and J are TRBV20-1 and TRBJ2-5; 9 nucleotides align to TRBD2. V was pared by 5 bases and J by 3 bases, with 7 bases of the junction left unmatched. The V gene's germline CDR1 is DFQATT and CDR2 SNEGSKA (reference sequence). CDR3 size: 14 residues. The CDR3 reads CSAGGLAGKETQYF. In nucleotides, the CDR3 is TGCAGTGCTGGGGGGCTAGCGGGAAAAGAGACCCAGTACTTC.

V gene TRBV11-2 combines with J gene TRBJ2-7; D might be TRBD1 (5 bases). The germline gives CDR1 SGHAT, CDR2 FQNNGV. This CDR3 comprises 15 residues. V dropped 0 bases and J dropped 3 bases, with 12 bases sitting between them. CDR3 bases: TGTGCCAGCAGCTTAGATCGACGGACAAACTACGAGCAGTACTTC. Protein: CASSLDRRTNYEQYF.

This clonotype has ten or more counts. The chain joins TRBV20-1 to TRBJ1-3, with TRBD1 as a possible D gene (5 bases). This CDR3 spans 13 amino acids. The V end lost 5 bases, the J end lost 2 bases, and 10 bases lay between the germline ends. Per the germline V gene, CDR1 is DFQATT and CDR2 is SNEGSKA (reference sequence). Here the CDR3 reads CSAGKGTGNTIYF. The CDR3 coding sequence is TGCAGTGCTGGGAAGGGGACTGGAAACACCATATATTTT.

Notes on this clonotype: A much larger clone lies a single base off, so this may be a read error. The rearrangement joins TRBV2 to TRBJ1-5; D possibly corresponds to TRBD1 (5 bases). Germline CDR1 is SNHLY and CDR2 is FYNNEI. Trimming took 3 bases from V and 9 from J, leaving 15 bases between them. This CDR3 has 14 amino acids. The CDR3 spells CASSDIRGVLPQHF. The CDR3 DNA follows: TGTGCCAGCAGTGATATCCGGGGGGTATTGCCCCAGCATTTT.

This clonotype was observed at least ten times. The genes are TRBV25-1 and TRBJ2-5, with D perhaps TRBD1 (5 bases). CDR3 length equals 15 residues. Germline V gene lookup returns CDR1 MGHDK and CDR2 SYGVNS. The ends were cut back, 2 bases at V and 1 base at J, with 11 bases in the middle. The CDR3: CASSEPRQSQETQYF. CDR3 in DNA: TGTGCCAGCAGTGAACCCCGACAGTCCCAAGAGACCCAGTACTTC.

This clonotype was observed a handful of times. The chain recombines TRBV7-9 with TRBJ1-2; D is uncertain. CDR1 is SEHNR and CDR2 is FQNEAQ in the germline V gene (reference sequence). The CDR3 contains 15 residues. With 5 bases removed from V and 6 bases from J, the gap between germline ends came to 19 bases. The CDR3 bases are TGTGCCAGCAGCCTGGGCGGGAGGACTTTTGATGGCTACACCTTC. Its protein is CASSLGGRTFDGYTF.

This clonotype occurred many times. The chain uses TRBV10-3 and TRBJ1-1; 7 nucleotides align to TRBD1. Looked up from germline, CDR1 is ENHRY and CDR2 is SYGVKD. Losses at the gene ends were 4 bases for V and 3 bases for J; bases not matched to a gene: 2. This CDR3 has 13 amino acids. CDR3 sequence (DNA): TGTGCCATCAGTGTGGGGACAGACACTGAAGCTTTCTTT. Protein sequence: CAISVGTDTEAFF.

This clonotype showed up many times. The chain links TRBV6-1 to TRBJ1-1; 8 bases align to TRBD1. Germline V gene sequence: CDR1 MNHNS, CDR2 SASEGT. V trimming: 2 bases; J trimming: 3 bases; junction bases outside the gene matches: 5. The CDR3 contains 15 residues. CDR3 amino acids: CASSESAGGYTEAFF. In DNA form, the CDR3 reads TGTGCCAGCAGTGAATCGGCAGGGGGCTACACTGAAGCTTTCTTT.

The count of this clonotype is one. The chain carries TRBV12-3 or TRBV12-4 and TRBJ1-5; perhaps TRBD1 as D (6 bases). CDR3 size: 13 residues. With 6 bases removed from V and 6 bases from J, the gap between germline ends came to 12 bases. CDR3 residues: CASRLGQSQPQHF. CDR3 bases: TGTGCCAGCAGGCTCGGACAGAGTCAGCCCCAGCATTTT.

This clonotype was observed many times. The chain couples TRBV2 to TRBJ2-7; D is unclear. Trimming stripped 5 bases from V and 0 bases from J, with 14 bases between. CDR1 is SNHLY and CDR2 is FYNNEI in the germline V gene. The CDR3 extends over 15 amino acids. The CDR3 DNA reads as TGTGCCAGCAGTAGGACCACTGCTAGCTCCTACGAGCAGTACTTC. This gives the protein CASSRTTASSYEQYF.

This clonotype appeared many times. This chain uses TRBV7-9 with TRBJ2-5; perhaps TRBD1 as D (5 bases). The CDR3 loop spans 18 amino acids. Germline lookup yields CDR1 SEHNR and CDR2 FQNEAQ (reference sequence). The V end lost 3 bases, the J end lost 0 bases, and 20 bases lay between the germline ends. This CDR3 is CASSFPTPDRLYQETQYF. Written as DNA, the CDR3 is TGTGCCAGCAGCTTCCCAACCCCCGACAGACTGTACCAAGAGACCCAGTACTTC.

This clonotype has a count of ten or more. The chain carries TRBV19 and TRBJ1-2; the D is unclear. Germline CDR1 is LNHDA and CDR2 is SQIVND (reference sequence). The CDR3 totals 14 residues. The V end lost 3 bases, the J end lost 0 bases, and 8 bases lay between the germline ends. CDR3 coding DNA: TGTGCCAGTAGTATTCTCCGAGCTAACTATGGCTACACCTTC. It specifies CASSILRANYGYTF. Together with reference TRBV19 and TRBJ1-2, the CDR3 gives the full variable domain: DGGITQSPKYLFRKEGQNVTLSCEQNLNHDAMYWYRQDPGQGLRLIYYSQIVNDFQKGDIAEGYSVSREKKESFPLTVTSAQKNPTAFYLCASSILRANYGYTFGSGTRLTVV.

This clonotype was recorded at least ten times. The genes are TRBV25-1 and TRBJ2-7; D ambiguous. The V end lost 8 bases, the J end lost 3 bases, and 5 bases lay between the germline ends. The CDR3 is made up of 10 amino acids. Germline CDR1 and CDR2: MGHDK and SYGVNS. The CDR3 region is CASGNYEQYF. The CDR3 DNA reads TGTGCCAGCGGAAACTACGAGCAGTACTTC.

The V call is TRBV9, the J call TRBJ1-2, with TRBD1 as a possible D gene (5 bases). V was clipped by 4 bases and J by 6 bases, with 19 bases between them. Germline assignment: CDR1 SGDLS and CDR2 YYNGEE. The CDR3 runs to 15 residues. CDR3 residues: CASSPPGVRANGYTF. The CDR3 bases are TGTGCCAGCAGCCCCCCGGGAGTCAGGGCCAATGGCTACACCTTC.

This clonotype was seen repeatedly, ten times or more. The genes are TRBV29-1 and TRBJ2-5; 7 bases are shared with TRBD1. The CDR3 totals 13 residues. Losses at the gene ends were 7 bases for V and 0 bases for J; bases not matched to a gene: 5. Germline CDR1 reads SQVTM; CDR2 reads ANQGSEA. The CDR3 region has the DNA TGCAGCGGGGAAGGACAGGACCAAGAGACCCAGTACTTC. This gives the protein CSGEGQDQETQYF.

The table lists this clonotype with many counts. V and J are TRBV14 and TRBJ2-3; 12 positions agree with TRBD2. Trimming took 2 bases from V and 4 from J; bases not matched to a gene: 1. This CDR3 has 15 amino acids. Germline values: CDR1 SGHDN, CDR2 FVKESK. The CDR3 sequence: CASSQLAGGPDTQYF. In nucleotides, the CDR3 is TGTGCCAGCAGCCAACTAGCGGGAGGGCCAGATACGCAGTATTTT.

This clonotype appeared many times. This chain connects TRBV27 to TRBJ1-1; 10 nucleotides match TRBD1. Germline V gene sequence: CDR1 MNHEY, CDR2 SMNVEV (reference sequence). J was trimmed by 4 bases and V by 5 bases; bases with no gene match: 10. This CDR3 region has 16 residues. As DNA, the CDR3 is TGTGCCAGCAGTCTCTGGACAGGGGGAGTTGGCACTGAAGCTTTCTTT. Its translation is CASSLWTGGVGTEAFF.

This clonotype came up a few times. This chain links TRBV30 with TRBJ1-5; tentatively, D is TRBD1 (6 bases). Looked up from germline, CDR1 is GTSNPN and CDR2 is SVGIG (reference sequence). V was pared by 2 bases and J by 1 base, with 9 bases between. This CDR3 comprises 14 residues. The CDR3: CAWSITGSNQPQHF. For the CDR3, the DNA is TGTGCCTGGAGTATCACAGGGAGCAATCAGCCCCAGCATTTT.

This clonotype was recorded a few times. The chain carries TRBV7-9 and TRBJ2-1; no firm D call. The CDR3 runs 12 residues. Between the trimmed V and J ends, which lost 1 base and 6 bases, there was a span of 4 bases. Germline V lookup: CDR1 SEHNR, CDR2 FQNEAQ (reference sequence). The CDR3 nucleotides are TGTGCCAGCAGCTTAGATGGCAATGAGCAGTTCTTC. This encodes CASSLDGNEQFF.

At least ten counts were recorded for this clonotype. The chain recombines TRBV4-1 with TRBJ1-4; D perhaps matches TRBD1 (5 bases). Germline lookup yields CDR1 MGHRA and CDR2 YSYEKL. The CDR3 runs to 13 residues. The ends were cut back, 4 bases at V and 5 bases at J, with 8 bases in the middle. The CDR3 DNA follows: TGCGCCAGCAGCCGGAGGGACAATGAAAAACTGTTTTTT. As protein: CASSRRDNEKLFF.